A selection of T cell receptor beta chains follows, all from one sample in a study of blood T cell repertoires in COVID-19. Clones were read by immunoSEQ multiplex PCR, and TCRdb kept only the in-frame ones, dropping some. The sample lists approximately 260,000 clones; about four fifths were seen once. The sample comprised PBMCs or T cells enriched from blood (not recorded which). The receptor source for this set is a man between 45 and 60 years old who had recovered from COVID-19. Both conserved end residues are part of each CDR3. The D gene is left open where the match is weak. Where a row states a size, it is once, few, many or the class of an expanded clone; other rows omit it.

j_call d_call v_call clone_size cdr3_nt cdr3_aa
TRBJ2-7 TRBD2 TRBV4-2 NA TGTGCCAGCAGCCAAGAGGATAGCGGGAACTACGAGCAGTACTTC CASSQEDSGNYEQYF
TRBJ1-2 TRBD1 TRBV20-1 NA TGCAGTGCTAGTCCCGGGACAGGAATGGGGGCTAACTATGGCTACACCTTC CSASPGTGMGANYGYTF
TRBJ1-5 NA TRBV6-2/TRBV6-3 NA TGTGCCAGCAGCCGCGAGGGCAATCAGCCCCAGCATTTT CASSREGNQPQHF
TRBJ1-2 NA TRBV7-2 NA TGTGCCAGCAGCAACGTCGGGACTAACTATGGCTACACCTTC CASSNVGTNYGYTF
TRBJ2-4 NA TRBV7-9 NA TGTGCCAGCAGCCCCGACGGGTTAGCCAAAAACATTCAGTACTTC CASSPDGLAKNIQYF
TRBJ1-5 TRBD1 TRBV5-4 once TGTGCCAGCAGCTTCGACAGGGACCAGCCCCAGCATTTT CASSFDRDQPQHF
TRBJ1-2 TRBD1 TRBV19 NA TGTGCCAGTACCCCCGGGACAGGAGCATATGGCTACACCTTC CASTPGTGAYGYTF
TRBJ2-6 NA TRBV3-1/TRBV3-2 few TGTGCCAGCGGTAGATCTGGGGCCAACGTCCTGACTTTC CASGRSGANVLTF
TRBJ1-2 NA TRBV28 NA TGTGCCAGCAGTTTAGCAGGGGAAGAAGCTAACTATGGCTACACCTTC CASSLAGEEANYGYTF
TRBJ2-4 NA TRBV13 NA TGTGCCAGCAGCCCCCGAGCCCGGGCCAAAAACATTCAGTACTTC CASSPRARAKNIQYF
TRBJ1-5 NA TRBV7-9 few TGTGCCAGCAGCTCGTCAGACAGGATAGGTCTGGGCCAGCCCCAGCATTTT CASSSSDRIGLGQPQHF
TRBJ2-5 TRBD2 TRBV4-2 NA TGTGCCAGCAGCCAGGGAGGGGAAGTTGGAGAGACCCAGTACTTC CASSQGGEVGETQYF
TRBJ2-3 TRBD1 TRBV5-1 NA TGCGCCAGCAGCCGAGAGGACAGGACAGATACGCAGTATTTT CASSREDRTDTQYF
TRBJ1-2 TRBD1 TRBV6-5 NA TGTGCCAGCAGTCTACAGGGGGCTAAGAACTATGGCTACACCTTC CASSLQGAKNYGYTF
TRBJ1-5 NA TRBV21-1 NA TGTGCCAGCAGCAAAGTGGCGGACGGGCTGAAGCGGCATCAGCCCCAGCATTTT CASSKVADGLKRHQPQHF
TRBJ2-7 TRBD2 TRBV5-1 NA TGCGCCAGCAGCTCAGAAGGGACTAGCGGGATCACCGAGCAGTACTTC CASSSEGTSGITEQYF
TRBJ1-2 NA TRBV10-1 NA TGCGCCAGCAGCCGGAAGCTCAGGCCCTTCTACTATGGCTACACCTTC CASSRKLRPFYYGYTF
TRBJ2-1 TRBD2 TRBV9 NA TGTGCCAGCAGCGTACACCCTAGCGGGAGCGACAATGAGCAGTTCTTC CASSVHPSGSDNEQFF
TRBJ1-2 NA TRBV12-3/TRBV12-4 NA TGTGCCAGCAGTTTACAGGGTGGTGGCTACACCTTC CASSLQGGGYTF
TRBJ1-4 TRBD1 TRBV11-3 few TGTGCCAGCAGCTTAGTACGGCCGGGACAGGGGCATAATGAAAAACTGTTTTTT CASSLVRPGQGHNEKLFF
TRBJ1-1 NA TRBV9 NA TGTGCCAGCAGCCCCTTTGTGTTT CASSPFVF
TRBJ2-2 NA TRBV28 NA TGTGCCAGCAGCCGGGGGACGGGACAGACACCATCTGAACTCGCCGGGGAGCTGTTTTTT CASSRGTGQTPSELAGELFF
TRBJ2-1 NA TRBV11-3 many TGTGCCAGCAGCCGGGAGTTCTCGTACAATGAGCAGTTCTTC CASSREFSYNEQFF
TRBJ2-5 TRBD2 TRBV2 NA TGTGCCAGCTGGGGACTAGCGGGAGGTGGGACCCAGTACTTC CASWGLAGGGTQYF
TRBJ1-1 TRBD1 TRBV18 once TGTGCCAGCTCACCACCAGGACAGGGTGGGACTGAAGCTTTCTTT CASSPPGQGGTEAFF
TRBJ2-7 NA TRBV28 NA TGTGCCAGCAGCCCGGCAGGGCGGTACGAGCAGTACTTC CASSPAGRYEQYF
TRBJ2-3 TRBD2 TRBV7-2 NA TGTGCCAGCAGCTTAGAGCGGGGTACGCAGTATTTT CASSLERGTQYF
TRBJ1-5 NA TRBV18 NA TGTGCCAGCTCACCGTCGGGGTTAAACCAGCCCCAGCATTTT CASSPSGLNQPQHF